Shown below are 26 T cell receptor beta chains from a single sample sequenced in a study of shared clonotypes between healthy human individuals. Using immunoSEQ multiplex PCR, the repertoire was profiled, and TCRdb retains in-frame clones only, with some absent. The data contain about 2 million clones, approximately 94% of them seen just once; the ten biggest clones take up more than 0.95%. In the naive CD8 group, cells lacked CD45RO and were positively selected for CCR7, so terminally differentiated effector memory CD45RA+ cells were left out. Sequenced material: naive CD8+ T cells sorted from blood. Receptors were obtained from a man younger than 35 in good health.

The sample holds one count of this clone. This chain connects TRBV19 to TRBJ2-1; D is undetermined. Germline-derived CDR1 and CDR2 are LNHDA and SQIVND (reference sequence). This CDR3 is built from 13 residues. The V end was cut by 5 bases, the J end by 3 bases, with 8 bases between. CDR3 sequence (DNA): TGTGCCAGTAGTGCTTCCCTCTACAATGAGCAGTTCTTC. Protein: CASSASLYNEQFF.

J is TRBJ2-3 and V is TRBV11-2; tentatively, D is TRBD2 (6 bases). CDR1 and CDR2 from the germline V gene are SGHAT and FQNNGV. V gave up 3 bases and J gave up 0 bases, with 13 bases separating them. This CDR3 region has 16 residues. The CDR3 coding sequence is TGTGCCAGCAGCTTGGGTACCGGGACTAGCACAGATACGCAGTATTTT. This codes for CASSLGTGTSTDTQYF.

This chain joins TRBV4-1 and TRBJ2-1; 9 bases are a match to TRBD2. This CDR3 is built from 14 residues. Unmatched junction bases numbered 4, after V lost 8 bases and J lost 2 bases. In germline, CDR1 is MGHRA, CDR2 YSYEKL. The CDR3: CASQREVAYNEQFF. The CDR3 bases are TGCGCCAGCCAGCGGGAGGTAGCCTACAATGAGCAGTTCTTC.

V usage is TRBV5-6 and J usage is TRBJ2-7, with TRBD2 matching over 10 bases. Trimming at V came to 4 bases and at J to 6 bases, leaving 19 bases not matched to a gene. The CDR3 spans 18 residues. Germline loops: CDR1 SGHDT, CDR2 YYEEEE. CDR3 in amino acids: CASSPQMGAGGPGSEQYF. Here the CDR3 DNA reads TGTGCCAGCAGCCCCCAAATGGGAGCGGGAGGGCCCGGGAGCGAGCAGTACTTC.

A remark on this clone: The sample holds other DNA sequences that translate to the same CDR3. The gene calls are TRBV7-9 and TRBJ2-3; 10 bases are shared with TRBD2. The CDR3 has 15 residues. V shed 4 bases and J 4 bases; nucleotides not matched to a gene: 5. The V gene's germline CDR1 is SEHNR and CDR2 FQNEAQ (reference sequence). The CDR3 reads CASSSGTSEADTQYF. CDR3 nucleotides: TGTGCCAGCAGCTCCGGGACTAGCGAAGCAGATACGCAGTATTTT.

The chain uses TRBV6-5 and TRBJ2-7; 10 bases fit TRBD1. Looked up from germline, CDR1 is MNHEY and CDR2 is SVGAGI. CDR3 length: 14 residues. Trimming cost V 6 bases and J 5 bases; bases outside gene matches: 7. The CDR3 coding sequence is TGTGCCAGCAGGCGTGGGACAGGGGTAAACGAGCAGTACTTC. Its protein is CASRRGTGVNEQYF.

With respect to this clone: Other DNA variants within this sample encode the same CDR3. The chain is built from TRBV7-9 and TRBJ2-1; D is ambiguous. Trimming removed 1 base from V and 9 bases from J, with 4 bases in between. CDR3 length equals 11 residues. CDR1 is SEHNR and CDR2 is FQNEAQ in the germline V gene (reference sequence). Written as DNA, the CDR3 is TGTGCCAGCAGCTTAGGGGCTGAGCAGTTCTTC. The encoded protein is CASSLGAEQFF.

The chain is built from TRBV27 and TRBJ1-2, with 11 bases matching TRBD1. This CDR3 is 15 amino acids long. The J segment lost 3 bases and the V segment lost 7 bases, leaving 7 bases of the junction unmatched. Germline values: CDR1 MNHEY, CDR2 SMNVEV (reference sequence). As DNA, the CDR3 is TGTGCCAGCACCTCCTCGGGACAGGGGGACTATGGCTACACCTTC. It is translated as CASTSSGQGDYGYTF.

The DNA of the CDR3 is TGTGCCTGGAGCCTTCTGGGCGAGGCGTACGAGCAGTACTTC. Amino acids: CAWSLLGEAYEQYF. The chain has TRBV30 and TRBJ2-7; D unclear. The germline CDR1 and CDR2 sequences are GTSNPN and SVGIG (reference sequence). The CDR3 contains 14 residues. V lost 3 bases and J lost 4, with 16 bases in between.

CDR3: CASSLERVGSYEQYF. CDR3 sequence (DNA): TGTGCCAGCAGCTTGGAGCGGGTTGGCTCCTACGAGCAGTACTTC. The rearrangement uses TRBV5-4 and TRBJ2-7; D is perhaps TRBD2 (6 bases). There are 15 residues in the CDR3. Germline V gene data show CDR1 as SGHNT and CDR2 as YYREEE (reference sequence). The germline V and J ends were trimmed by 0 bases and 0 bases, with 10 bases remaining between them.

The chain carries TRBV5-1 and TRBJ2-1, with D possibly called TRBD1 or TRBD2 (5 bases each). The CDR3 sequence is 15 residues long. Per germline, CDR1 SGHRS and CDR2 YFSETQ. Trimming removed 5 bases from V and 1 base from J, with 13 bases in between. In DNA, the CDR3 is TGCGCCAGCAGTCTTCGGGGCCCGTCCTACAATGAGCAGTTCTTC. Residues: CASSLRGPSYNEQFF. Full variable domain (remainder filled in from reference TRBV5-1 and TRBJ2-1): KAGVTQTPRYLIKTRGQQVTLSCSPISGHRSVSWYQQTPGQGLQFLFEYFSETQRNKGNFPGRFSGRQFSNSRSEMNVSTLELGDSALYLCASSLRGPSYNEQFFGPGTRLTVL.

This chain joins TRBV6-5 and TRBJ2-7; the D is unclear. This CDR3 is built from 15 residues. Trimming cost V 0 bases and J 2 bases, with 11 bases left between them. Per the germline V gene, CDR1 is MNHEY and CDR2 is SVGAGI. CDR3 region: CASSYSSLGTYEQYF. The CDR3 DNA is TGTGCCAGCAGTTACTCGAGTCTAGGGACCTACGAGCAGTACTTC.

The J gene is TRBJ2-7, the V gene TRBV7-9, with D possibly matching TRBD1 (6 bases). The CDR3 spans 16 residues. The V gene's germline CDR1 is SEHNR and CDR2 FQNEAQ (reference sequence). Trimming removed 3 bases from V and 5 bases from J, with 20 bases in between. For the CDR3, the DNA is TGTGCCAGCAGCTTTCCACCCCGACCACCAGGGGACGAGCAGTACTTC. Protein: CASSFPPRPPGDEQYF.

The gene calls are TRBV5-6 and TRBJ2-7; 9 positions agree with TRBD1. This CDR3 has 14 amino acids. The trim removed 3 bases at V and 3 bases at J, leaving 4 bases unmatched. Germline V gene data show CDR1 as SGHDT and CDR2 as YYEEEE. Here the CDR3 DNA reads TGTGCCAGCAGCTGGAGGGACAGGGTCTACGAGCAGTACTTC. Translating gives CASSWRDRVYEQYF.

Worth noting for this clone: This CDR3 is also generated by other DNA sequences in the sample. This chain uses TRBV5-1 with TRBJ2-1; D is uncertain. Trimming left V 0 bases short and J 4 bases short, with 5 bases between. Germline V CDR1 and CDR2: SGHRS, YFSETQ. CDR3 length: 13 residues. CDR3 sequence (DNA): TGCGCCAGCAGCTTGGGACCGTACAATGAGCAGTTCTTC. Encoded protein: CASSLGPYNEQFF. Filled out from reference TRBV5-1 and TRBJ2-1, the complete variable domain reads KAGVTQTPRYLIKTRGQQVTLSCSPISGHRSVSWYQQTPGQGLQFLFEYFSETQRNKGNFPGRFSGRQFSNSRSEMNVSTLELGDSALYLCASSLGPYNEQFFGPGTRLTVL.

This clone was counted a few times. CDR3 protein: CASSYTGTYLTGELFF. The CDR3 bases are TGTGCCAGCAGTTATACCGGGACCTACCTCACCGGGGAGCTGTTTTTT. This chain links TRBV6-5 with TRBJ2-2; either TRBD1 or TRBD2 may supply D (5 bases each). The V and J ends lost 3 bases and 4 bases respectively, with 15 bases between them. The CDR3 contains 16 residues. Per the germline V gene, CDR1 is MNHEY and CDR2 is SVGAGI.

The CDR3 loop reads CASSPSWGDLTDTQYF. As DNA, the CDR3 is TGTGCCAGCAGTCCCTCCTGGGGGGATTTGACAGATACGCAGTATTTT. The J gene is TRBJ2-3, the V gene TRBV27; D might be TRBD2 (6 bases). The CDR3 length is 16 residues. Germline CDR1 MNHEY, CDR2 SMNVEV (reference sequence). V lost 5 bases and J 3 bases, leaving 18 bases between the germline ends.

Concerning this clone itself: The same CDR3 arises from other DNA sequences in this sample as well. The V and J genes are TRBV7-9 and TRBJ2-7; TRBD1 aligns across 9 bases. The CDR3 contains 15 residues. The germline V gene has CDR1 SEHNR and CDR2 FQNEAQ (reference sequence). The trim removed 5 bases at V and 3 bases at J, leaving 8 bases unmatched. The CDR3 DNA reads as TGTGCCAGCAGCCCCCCGGGACAGGGCAACTACGAGCAGTACTTC. Translation gives CASSPPGQGNYEQYF.

In its sample, this clone was seen once. The chain combines TRBV11-2 with TRBJ2-7; 12 positions agree with TRBD2. The V gene end was trimmed by 3 bases and the J gene end by 2 bases; junction bases not matched to a gene: 2. This CDR3 is built from 15 residues. Looked up from germline, CDR1 is SGHAT and CDR2 is FQNNGV. CDR3 coding DNA: TGTGCCAGCAGCTTGAGGACTAGCGGGGCCTACGAGCAGTACTTC. This sequence encodes CASSLRTSGAYEQYF.

In its sample, this clone was seen once. The chain employs TRBV18 and TRBJ2-5; tentative D call: TRBD2 (6 bases). Germline V gene data show CDR1 as KGHSH and CDR2 as LQKENI. V gave up 0 bases and J gave up 5 bases, with 10 bases separating them. This CDR3 comprises 14 residues. The CDR3 loop is CASSPPEGWETQYF. CDR3 in DNA: TGTGCCAGCTCACCACCGGAGGGATGGGAGACCCAGTACTTC.

This clone was observed a few times. The chain carries TRBV30 and TRBJ2-3, with 7 bases that match TRBD2. CDR3 length equals 17 residues. The germline V gene encodes CDR1 GTSNPN and CDR2 SVGIG (reference sequence). The V gene end was trimmed by 0 bases and the J gene end by 4 bases; junction bases not matched to a gene: 13. CDR3 loop: CAWSVPDGLVFADTQYF. The CDR3 coding sequence is TGTGCCTGGAGTGTGCCCGATGGACTAGTGTTTGCAGATACGCAGTATTTT. The whole variable domain, remainder taken from reference TRBV30 and TRBJ2-3, is SQTIHQWPATLVQPVGSPLSLECTVEGTSNPNLYWYRQAAGRGLQLLFYSVGIGQISSEVPQNLSASRPQDRQFILSSKKLLLSDSGFYLCAWSVPDGLVFADTQYFGPGTRLTVL.

As regards this clone: This sample includes further DNA sequences coding for the same CDR3. The chain combines TRBV19 with TRBJ2-1; TRBD2 aligns across 13 bases. CDR3 length: 15 residues. From germline, CDR1 is LNHDA and CDR2 SQIVND (reference sequence). With V trimmed by 6 bases and J by 4 bases, 3 bases remained unmatched. The CDR3 here is CASSLTSGGYNEQFF. The CDR3 DNA reads as TGTGCCAGTAGCTTGACTAGCGGGGGGTACAATGAGCAGTTCTTC.

This chain connects TRBV27 to TRBJ2-3, with D possibly matching TRBD1 (6 bases). Germline V lookup: CDR1 MNHEY, CDR2 SMNVEV (reference sequence). CDR3 length: 16 amino acids. V was clipped by 2 bases and J by 6 bases, with 18 bases between them. CDR3 sequence (DNA): TGTGCCAGCAGTTTACTAACGGGACAACAATGGGATACGCAGTATTTT. It encodes CASSLLTGQQWDTQYF.

V usage is TRBV5-4 and J usage is TRBJ1-2; D is perhaps TRBD1 (6 bases). Germline-derived CDR1 and CDR2 are SGHNT and YYREEE (reference sequence). This CDR3 comprises 14 residues. V shed 2 bases and J shed 1 base, with 9 bases lying between them. For the CDR3, the DNA is TGTGCCAGCAGCTTTCAGGGGAGTAACTATGGCTACACCTTC. It encodes CASSFQGSNYGYTF.

This chain uses TRBV30 with TRBJ1-1; a weak D match, TRBD1 (5 bases). Trimming removed 5 bases from V and 7 bases from J, with 14 bases in between. Germline-derived CDR1 and CDR2 are GTSNPN and SVGIG (reference sequence). The CDR3 extends over 12 amino acids. CDR3 protein: CAWGPAGDEAFF. The CDR3, as DNA: TGTGCCTGGGGGCCTGCGGGGGATGAAGCTTTCTTT.

Here the CDR3 DNA reads TGTGCCAGCAGCTTGTATCTCTACCAAGAGACCCAGTACTTC. Amino acid sequence: CASSLYLYQETQYF. This sequence joins TRBV7-2 and TRBJ2-5; no firm D call. The germline CDR1 and CDR2 sequences are SGHTA and FQGNSA. The CDR3 runs 14 residues. Trimming took 3 bases from V and 0 from J, leaving 8 bases between them.